This TCR beta chain was recorded in a study of blood T cells in healthy people across ages. PCR was performed a second time for about 6 to 11 cycles using a sample-barcoded 5' primer and a J-beta primer mix. TCRdb called the 5' RACE reads again in MiXCR, with one record for every CDR3 protein. This table holds 450,000 to 650,000 distinct CDR3 sequences, around 24% found once. With V trimmed by 5 bases and J by 7 bases, 7 bases remained unmatched. CDR1 PRHDT and CDR2 FYEKMQ come from the germline V gene (reference sequence). The CDR3 totals 15 residues. This sample was shared with a second study, whose subject was T cells of mothers and their children.

This sequence was found in a boy aged 10-17 years in good health. Sequencing was performed on blood. The chain is built from TRBV13 and TRBJ2-4, with 11 bases matching TRBD1. As DNA, the CDR3 is TGTGCCAGCAGCCTATCCGGGACAGGGGGGAACATTCAGTACTTC. As protein: CASSLSGTGGNIQYF.